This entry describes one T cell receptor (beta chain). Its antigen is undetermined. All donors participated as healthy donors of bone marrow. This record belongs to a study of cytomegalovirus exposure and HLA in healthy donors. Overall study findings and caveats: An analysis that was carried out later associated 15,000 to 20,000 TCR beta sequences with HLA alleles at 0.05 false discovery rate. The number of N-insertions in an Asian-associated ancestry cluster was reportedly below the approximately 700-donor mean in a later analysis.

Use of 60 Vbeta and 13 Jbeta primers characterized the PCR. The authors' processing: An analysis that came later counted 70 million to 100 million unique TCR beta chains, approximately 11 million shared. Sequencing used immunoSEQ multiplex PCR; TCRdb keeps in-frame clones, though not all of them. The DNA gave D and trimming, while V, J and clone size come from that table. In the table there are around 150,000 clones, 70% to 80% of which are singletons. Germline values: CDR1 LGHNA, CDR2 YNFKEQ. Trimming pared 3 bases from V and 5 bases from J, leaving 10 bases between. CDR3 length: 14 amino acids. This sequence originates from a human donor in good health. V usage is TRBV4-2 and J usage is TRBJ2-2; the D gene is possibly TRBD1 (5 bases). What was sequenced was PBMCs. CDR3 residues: CASSQTDATGELFF. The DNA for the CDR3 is TGTGCCAGCAGCCAGACAGATGCTACCGGGGAGCTGTTTTTT.